Listed below are T cell receptor beta chains from one sample, sequenced in a study of blood T cell repertoires in COVID-19. Sequenced by immunoSEQ multiplex PCR; TCRdb stores in-frame clones only, minus some. The sample consists of more than 150,000 clones, about four fifths of them appearing once. The sequencing sample was made of peripheral blood. These TCRs come from a man between 65 and 80 years old who had recovered from COVID-19. Each CDR3 is given with its conserved first and last residue. Fields, in order: V gene, J gene, D gene, clone size, CDR3 protein, CDR3 DNA. The D gene is left open where the match is weak. A clone size is listed for some rows: how often the clone was seen (once, few, many), or a class if it is expanded.

v_gene: TRBV18
j_gene: TRBJ1-4
d_gene: -
abundance: -
CDR3aa: CASSSRAANEKLFF
CDR3nt: TGTGCCAGCTCATCGAGGGCCGCTAATGAAAAACTGTTTTTT

v_gene: TRBV28
j_gene: TRBJ1-1
d_gene: -
abundance: -
CDR3aa: CASSRGGATTEAFF
CDR3nt: TGTGCCAGCAGTCGGGGGGGGGCAACCACTGAAGCTTTCTTT

v_gene: TRBV2
j_gene: TRBJ1-6
d_gene: TRBD1
abundance: -
CDR3aa: CASGWTGNSPLHF
CDR3nt: TGTGCCAGCGGGTGGACAGGGAATTCACCCCTCCACTTT

v_gene: TRBV29-1
j_gene: TRBJ2-1
d_gene: -
abundance: -
CDR3aa: CSGRVVLPASPNEQFF
CDR3nt: TGCAGCGGCCGCGTCGTCCTGCCCGCGTCTCCAAATGAGCAGTTCTTC

v_gene: TRBV28
j_gene: TRBJ2-7
d_gene: TRBD2
abundance: -
CDR3aa: CASRLGLAGHEQYF
CDR3nt: TGTGCCAGCAGGCTGGGTCTAGCGGGACACGAGCAGTACTTC

v_gene: TRBV11-2
j_gene: TRBJ2-7
d_gene: -
abundance: -
CDR3aa: CASSFPPQVSEQYF
CDR3nt: TGTGCCAGCAGCTTCCCCCCCCAGGTGAGCGAGCAGTACTTC

v_gene: TRBV28
j_gene: TRBJ1-6
d_gene: -
abundance: -
CDR3aa: CASRLIQGTGNSPLHF
CDR3nt: TGTGCCAGCAGACTAATTCAGGGGACGGGGAATTCACCCCTCCACTTT

v_gene: TRBV4-1
j_gene: TRBJ2-1
d_gene: TRBD2
abundance: -
CDR3aa: CASSQPGLERPNEQFF
CDR3nt: TGCGCCAGCAGCCAGCCCGGACTAGAAAGGCCCAATGAGCAGTTCTTC

v_gene: TRBV7-9
j_gene: TRBJ1-3
d_gene: -
abundance: -
CDR3aa: CASSSLGNTIYF
CDR3nt: TGTGCCAGCAGCTCGTTGGGAAACACCATATATTTT

v_gene: TRBV6-5
j_gene: TRBJ2-3
d_gene: TRBD2
abundance: -
CDR3aa: CASSPRTSGGEQYF
CDR3nt: TGTGCCAGCAGCCCCCGGACTAGCGGAGGAGAACAGTATTTT

v_gene: TRBV14
j_gene: TRBJ1-1
d_gene: -
abundance: -
CDR3aa: CASSWRSEVAEAFF
CDR3nt: TGTGCCAGCTCTTGGCGGTCGGAGGTCGCTGAAGCTTTCTTT

v_gene: TRBV30
j_gene: TRBJ2-7
d_gene: TRBD2
abundance: -
CDR3aa: CAWSNGLEPIFEQYF
CDR3nt: TGTGCCTGGAGTAACGGACTAGAACCCATCTTCGAGCAGTACTTC

v_gene: TRBV5-1
j_gene: TRBJ1-2
d_gene: TRBD1
abundance: -
CDR3aa: CASSKPGQSSYTF
CDR3nt: TGCGCCAGCAGCAAACCGGGACAGTCCAGCTACACCTTC

v_gene: TRBV5-1
j_gene: TRBJ1-4
d_gene: -
abundance: -
CDR3aa: CANQQGHFEKLFF
CDR3nt: TGCGCCAATCAACAGGGTCATTTCGAAAAACTGTTTTTT

v_gene: TRBV5-4
j_gene: TRBJ2-3
d_gene: TRBD2
abundance: -
CDR3aa: CASSLDSGRNTDTQYF
CDR3nt: TGTGCCAGCAGCTTGGATAGCGGGAGGAACACAGATACGCAGTATTTT

v_gene: TRBV11-2
j_gene: TRBJ2-3
d_gene: -
abundance: once
CDR3aa: CASSPRVDTQYF
CDR3nt: TGTGCCAGCAGCCCCCGGGTCGATACGCAGTATTTT

v_gene: TRBV27
j_gene: TRBJ2-5
d_gene: TRBD1
abundance: -
CDR3aa: CASSSPRTGGEETQYF
CDR3nt: TGTGCCAGCAGTTCCCCACGGACAGGGGGCGAAGAGACCCAGTACTTC

v_gene: TRBV5-4
j_gene: TRBJ2-7
d_gene: -
abundance: -
CDR3aa: CASSLDTYEQYF
CDR3nt: TGTGCCAGCAGCTTGGATACTTACGAGCAGTACTTC

v_gene: TRBV6-1
j_gene: TRBJ2-2
d_gene: TRBD1
abundance: -
CDR3aa: CASSVSRTGLTGELFF
CDR3nt: TGTGCCAGCAGTGTAAGCCGGACAGGGTTAACCGGGGAGCTGTTTTTT

v_gene: TRBV2
j_gene: TRBJ1-2
d_gene: TRBD1
abundance: -
CDR3aa: CASKSDRIPRWGYTF
CDR3nt: TGTGCCAGCAAATCGGACAGGATCCCTCGTTGGGGCTACACCTTC

v_gene: TRBV6-6
j_gene: TRBJ2-3
d_gene: TRBD1
abundance: -
CDR3aa: CASSLVRGQGGLLGLTDTQYF
CDR3nt: TGTGCCAGCAGTCTGGTCCGTGGACAGGGGGGGTTATTAGGCCTCACAGATACGCAGTATTTT

v_gene: TRBV5-1
j_gene: TRBJ1-1
d_gene: -
abundance: -
CDR3aa: CASAPLTGPRNTEAFF
CDR3nt: TGCGCCAGCGCCCCTCTGACAGGACCCAGGAACACTGAAGCTTTCTTT

v_gene: TRBV23-1
j_gene: TRBJ2-1
d_gene: -
abundance: -
CDR3aa: CASSPRTALTYNEQFF
CDR3nt: TGCGCCAGCAGTCCCCGGACAGCGTTAACCTACAATGAGCAGTTCTTC

v_gene: TRBV28
j_gene: TRBJ1-4
d_gene: -
abundance: -
CDR3aa: CASSLLGRGRGNNEKLFF
CDR3nt: TGTGCCAGCAGTTTATTAGGGAGGGGTAGGGGAAATAATGAAAAACTGTTTTTT

v_gene: TRBV3-1/TRBV3-2
j_gene: TRBJ2-5
d_gene: -
abundance: -
CDR3aa: CASSQFHRVGETQYF
CDR3nt: TGTGCCAGCAGCCAGTTTCACAGGGTAGGAGAGACCCAGTACTTC

v_gene: TRBV6-6
j_gene: TRBJ1-2
d_gene: TRBD1
abundance: -
CDR3aa: CASTSNSQGALGGYTF
CDR3nt: TGTGCCAGCACCTCAAACTCACAGGGGGCGTTAGGTGGCTACACCTTC

v_gene: TRBV5-4
j_gene: TRBJ1-2
d_gene: TRBD1
abundance: -
CDR3aa: CASSRDRNGYTF
CDR3nt: TGTGCCAGCAGCCGGGACAGGAACGGCTACACCTTC

v_gene: TRBV3-1/TRBV3-2
j_gene: TRBJ1-1
d_gene: TRBD1
abundance: -
CDR3aa: CASSPITGVGEAFF
CDR3nt: TGTGCCAGCAGTCCGATTACAGGGGTCGGTGAAGCTTTCTTT

v_gene: TRBV5-1
j_gene: TRBJ2-2
d_gene: TRBD2
abundance: -
CDR3aa: CASSAGGMNTGELFF
CDR3nt: TGCGCCAGCAGTGCGGGAGGAATGAACACCGGGGAGCTGTTTTTT

v_gene: TRBV18
j_gene: TRBJ2-5
d_gene: -
abundance: -
CDR3aa: CASSPEFLAETQYF
CDR3nt: TGTGCCAGCTCACCAGAGTTCTTAGCGGAGACCCAGTACTTC

v_gene: TRBV28
j_gene: TRBJ1-2
d_gene: -
abundance: -
CDR3aa: CASTDPYTGFYGYTF
CDR3nt: TGTGCCAGCACCGATCCGTACACGGGGTTCTACGGCTACACCTTC

v_gene: TRBV5-8
j_gene: TRBJ2-5
d_gene: TRBD2
abundance: once
CDR3aa: CASSLASGRETQYF
CDR3nt: TGTGCCAGCAGCTTGGCTAGCGGGAGAGAGACCCAGTACTTC

v_gene: TRBV5-1
j_gene: TRBJ2-1
d_gene: TRBD1
abundance: -
CDR3aa: CASSFVGQGSYNEQFF
CDR3nt: TGCGCCAGCAGCTTCGTCGGACAGGGTTCCTACAATGAGCAGTTCTTC

v_gene: TRBV3-1/TRBV3-2
j_gene: TRBJ1-5
d_gene: TRBD1
abundance: -
CDR3aa: CASSQAGTGGNQPQHF
CDR3nt: TGTGCCAGCAGCCAAGCCGGGACAGGGGGCAATCAGCCCCAGCATTTT

v_gene: TRBV7-3
j_gene: TRBJ2-1
d_gene: TRBD2
abundance: -
CDR3aa: CASSWAAGESEQFF
CDR3nt: TGTGCCAGCAGCTGGGCAGCGGGAGAGAGTGAGCAGTTCTTC

v_gene: TRBV28
j_gene: TRBJ2-7
d_gene: -
abundance: -
CDR3aa: CASSLVTAEQYF
CDR3nt: TGTGCCAGCAGTTTAGTGACAGCCGAGCAGTACTTC

v_gene: TRBV14
j_gene: TRBJ1-4
d_gene: TRBD1
abundance: -
CDR3aa: CASSLDRGTNEKLFF
CDR3nt: TGTGCCAGCAGCCTGGACAGGGGGACTAATGAAAAACTGTTTTTT

v_gene: TRBV6-1
j_gene: TRBJ1-4
d_gene: -
abundance: -
CDR3aa: CASSAPRTGRNEKLFF
CDR3nt: TGTGCCAGCAGTGCACCCCGTACAGGGAGAAATGAAAAACTGTTTTTT

v_gene: TRBV24-1
j_gene: TRBJ2-3
d_gene: -
abundance: -
CDR3aa: CATSDFSGSPDTQYF
CDR3nt: TGTGCCACCAGTGATTTTTCCGGGAGCCCAGATACGCAGTATTTT

v_gene: TRBV19
j_gene: TRBJ2-2
d_gene: TRBD1
abundance: -
CDR3aa: CASRQSGTANTGELFF
CDR3nt: TGTGCCAGTAGACAATCCGGGACAGCGAACACCGGGGAGCTGTTTTTT

v_gene: TRBV14
j_gene: TRBJ2-3
d_gene: -
abundance: few
CDR3aa: CASSAGDTQYF
CDR3nt: TGTGCCAGCAGCGCCGGGGATACGCAGTATTTT

v_gene: TRBV5-1
j_gene: TRBJ1-3
d_gene: TRBD1
abundance: -
CDR3aa: CASSWGQGSGNTIYF
CDR3nt: TGCGCCAGCAGCTGGGGACAGGGCTCTGGAAACACCATATATTTT

v_gene: TRBV6-6
j_gene: TRBJ2-1
d_gene: TRBD1
abundance: -
CDR3aa: CASSPPGQGNEQFF
CDR3nt: TGTGCCAGCAGCCCACCGGGACAGGGGAATGAGCAGTTCTTC

v_gene: TRBV7-9
j_gene: TRBJ2-1
d_gene: -
abundance: -
CDR3aa: CASSLREREGNEQFF
CDR3nt: TGTGCCAGCAGCTTAAGGGAGAGGGAAGGCAATGAGCAGTTCTTC

v_gene: TRBV6-5
j_gene: TRBJ2-1
d_gene: TRBD1
abundance: few
CDR3aa: CASLDRDRVSSEQFF
CDR3nt: TGTGCCAGCCTCGACCGGGACAGGGTATCAAGTGAGCAGTTCTTC

v_gene: TRBV7-2
j_gene: TRBJ1-6
d_gene: -
abundance: -
CDR3aa: CASSFLGGIDSPLHF
CDR3nt: TGTGCCAGCAGCTTTCTCGGGGGGATCGATTCACCCCTCCACTTT

v_gene: TRBV15
j_gene: TRBJ2-7
d_gene: TRBD1
abundance: -
CDR3aa: CATSRSGGDYEQYF
CDR3nt: TGTGCCACCAGCAGATCAGGGGGCGACTACGAGCAGTACTTC

v_gene: TRBV6-5
j_gene: TRBJ2-7
d_gene: TRBD1
abundance: -
CDR3aa: CASSPGTGEYEQYF
CDR3nt: TGTGCCAGCAGCCCCGGGACAGGGGAATACGAGCAGTACTTC

v_gene: TRBV15
j_gene: TRBJ2-1
d_gene: -
abundance: -
CDR3aa: CATSRDSVGEQFF
CDR3nt: TGTGCCACCAGTCGGGACTCAGTGGGAGAGCAGTTCTTC

v_gene: TRBV19
j_gene: TRBJ1-2
d_gene: -
abundance: -
CDR3aa: CASSMLDGYTF
CDR3nt: TGTGCCAGTAGCATGTTAGATGGCTACACCTTC

v_gene: TRBV4-1
j_gene: TRBJ2-7
d_gene: TRBD2
abundance: -
CDR3aa: CASSPEGSSGSLPYEQYF
CDR3nt: TGCGCCAGCAGCCCCGAAGGGAGTAGCGGGAGTCTTCCCTACGAGCAGTACTTC

v_gene: TRBV11-2
j_gene: TRBJ1-2
d_gene: -
abundance: -
CDR3aa: CASSTPKGRGGYTF
CDR3nt: TGTGCCAGCAGCACACCCAAGGGTAGGGGGGGCTACACCTTC

v_gene: TRBV5-5
j_gene: TRBJ2-1
d_gene: -
abundance: -
CDR3aa: CASSLTVSGTSNEQFF
CDR3nt: TGTGCCAGCAGCTTGACCGTAAGCGGAACCTCCAATGAGCAGTTCTTC

v_gene: TRBV6-5
j_gene: TRBJ2-3
d_gene: -
abundance: -
CDR3aa: CASQERWGTDTQYF
CDR3nt: TGTGCCAGCCAAGAGCGGTGGGGCACAGATACGCAGTATTTT

v_gene: TRBV6-5
j_gene: TRBJ2-3
d_gene: TRBD1
abundance: -
CDR3aa: CASSRTGSTDTQYF
CDR3nt: TGTGCCAGCAGTAGGACAGGTAGCACAGATACGCAGTATTTT

v_gene: TRBV12-5
j_gene: TRBJ2-7
d_gene: TRBD1
abundance: -
CDR3aa: CASGLSRSRDRAYEQYF
CDR3nt: TGTGCTAGTGGTTTGTCCCGAAGCCGGGACAGGGCCTACGAGCAGTACTTC

v_gene: TRBV27
j_gene: TRBJ2-7
d_gene: TRBD1
abundance: once
CDR3aa: CASSLSQGLSYEQYF
CDR3nt: TGTGCCAGCAGTTTATCACAGGGGCTCTCCTACGAGCAGTACTTC